This TCR beta chain was retrieved from a study of T cells after yellow fever vaccination. TCRdb processed the 5' RACE reads anew with MiXCR; each CDR3 protein has one entry. This table has some 320,000 distinct CDR3 sequences, roughly 8.7% appearing once. This clonotype has just a few counts. Germline V gene sequence: CDR1 SGHNT, CDR2 YYREEE (reference sequence). Trimming shortened V by 4 bases and J by 5 bases, and 16 bases separated the two germline ends. This CDR3 has 14 residues. The TCR comes from a young man who received the YFV17D yellow fever vaccine. The rearrangement links TRBV5-4 to TRBJ2-7, with a possible D match to TRBD2 (6 bases). The sample consisted of CD4+ T cells sorted from PBMCs, taken 5 days after the yellow fever booster vaccination. The CDR3 here is CASSLGLANDEQYF. In DNA form, the CDR3 reads TGTGCCAGCAGCCTGGGGCTAGCGAACGACGAGCAGTACTTC.